This TCR beta chain was sequenced during a study of T-cell memory formation after mild COVID-19. Study findings and constraints: For second-wave clones that peaked at day 37, SARS-CoV-2 specificity went unverified. From day 15 to 85, contracting clones were balanced between CD4 and CD8, whereas later expanders leaned toward CD4+.

The length of the CDR3 is 15 residues. The germline gives CDR1 MGHRA, CDR2 YSYEKL. V dropped 0 bases and J dropped 13; count of bases not matched to a gene: 10. TCRdb re-called the 5' RACE reads through MiXCR, storing one row per CDR3 protein. In the table there are hundreds of thousands of distinct CDR3 sequences, roughly 20% of which are singletons. A note on this clonotype: Its matching antigen is unknown.

Sequenced input: PBMCs or a T cell subset sorted from them (not recorded which). This chain uses TRBV4-1 with TRBJ1-2, with 11 bases aligning to TRBD1. This clonotype was sampled from an adult woman who had mild COVID-19 (a few samples of this study predate the infection). Cell type and time point are not known. In DNA, the CDR3 is TGCGCCAGCAGCCAAGATCGGACAGGGGGCGCGGGACTCACCTTC. Amino acid sequence: CASSQDRTGGAGLTF.